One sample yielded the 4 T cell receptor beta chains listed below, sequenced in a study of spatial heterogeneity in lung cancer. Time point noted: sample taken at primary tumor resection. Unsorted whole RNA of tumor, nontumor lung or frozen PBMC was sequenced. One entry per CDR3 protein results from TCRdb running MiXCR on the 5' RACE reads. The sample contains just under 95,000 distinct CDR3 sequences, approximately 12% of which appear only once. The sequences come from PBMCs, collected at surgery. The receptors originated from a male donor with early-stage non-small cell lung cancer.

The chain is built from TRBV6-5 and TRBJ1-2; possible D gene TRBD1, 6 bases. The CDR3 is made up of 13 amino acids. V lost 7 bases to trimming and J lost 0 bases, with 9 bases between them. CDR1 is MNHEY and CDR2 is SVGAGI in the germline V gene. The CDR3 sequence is CASMDSTNYGYTF. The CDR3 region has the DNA TGTGCCAGCATGGACAGTACTAACTATGGCTACACCTTC.

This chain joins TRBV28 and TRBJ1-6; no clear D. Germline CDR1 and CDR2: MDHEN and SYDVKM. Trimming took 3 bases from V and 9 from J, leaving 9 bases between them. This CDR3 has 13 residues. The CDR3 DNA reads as TGTGCCAGCAGTTTGGACGGTTTTTCACCCCTCCACTTT. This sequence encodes CASSLDGFSPLHF.

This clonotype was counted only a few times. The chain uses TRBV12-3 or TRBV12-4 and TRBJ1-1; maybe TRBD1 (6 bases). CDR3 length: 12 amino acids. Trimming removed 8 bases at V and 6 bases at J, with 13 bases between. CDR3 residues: CASCRGGSEAFF. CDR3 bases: TGTGCCAGCTGCAGGGGAGGATCTGAAGCTTTCTTT.

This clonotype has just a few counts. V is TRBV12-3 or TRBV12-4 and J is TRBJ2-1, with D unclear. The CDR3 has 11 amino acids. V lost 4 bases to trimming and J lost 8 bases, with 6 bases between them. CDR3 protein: CASSSGDEQFF. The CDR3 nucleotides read TGTGCCAGCAGTTCCGGCGATGAGCAGTTCTTC.